The next 29 T cell receptor beta chains were all read from a single sample in a study of T cell changes during pregnancy in multiple sclerosis. Method: immunoSEQ multiplex PCR; TCRdb's copy keeps in-frame clones and lacks some. The sample has 70,000 to 80,000 clones; approximately 92% are singletons. This sample comprised peripheral blood, obtained in the first trimester of pregnancy. The receptor source for this set is a female donor with multiple sclerosis, enrolled in a pregnancy study.

The chain carries TRBV30 and TRBJ2-7; 8 nucleotides match TRBD1. The CDR3 has 16 residues. The germline gives CDR1 GTSNPN, CDR2 SVGIG (reference sequence). Germline trimming cut 2 bases from V and 2 bases from J; bases unmatched to any gene: 11. The CDR3 loop is CAWSTPTGTGTYEQYF. DNA for the CDR3: TGTGCCTGGAGTACCCCTACCGGGACAGGAACCTACGAGCAGTACTTC.

This sequence joins TRBV9 and TRBJ2-2; TRBD1 might be the D (5 bases). V lost 3 bases to trimming and J lost 5 bases, with 11 bases between them. The V gene's germline CDR1 is SGDLS and CDR2 YYNGEE. The CDR3 has 14 amino acids. DNA for the CDR3: TGTGCCAGCAGCGCCTCAGGGTTTACCGGGGAGCTGTTTTTT. Residues: CASSASGFTGELFF.

The chain carries TRBV6-6 and TRBJ1-1, with a possible D match to TRBD1 (5 bases). V was cut by 6 bases and J by 7 bases, with 12 bases left in between. The CDR3 is 12 residues long. Germline CDR1 MNHNY, CDR2 SVGAGI (reference sequence). The CDR3 sequence is CASRTWGVEAFF. The DNA of the CDR3 is TGTGCCAGCAGAACATGGGGGGTTGAAGCTTTCTTT.

The chain recombines TRBV27 with TRBJ1-5; a weak D match, TRBD1 (5 bases). Germline V lookup: CDR1 MNHEY, CDR2 SMNVEV (reference sequence). V lost 5 bases and J lost 2, with 13 bases in between. CDR3 length: 15 residues. The CDR3 region is CASSAQGGRNQPQHF. In nucleotides, the CDR3 is TGTGCCAGCAGTGCCCAGGGAGGCCGCAATCAGCCCCAGCATTTT.

The rearrangement joins TRBV19 to TRBJ2-5, with 11 bases identical to TRBD2. The CDR3 length is 17 residues. After removal of 0 bases from V and 5 bases from J, the junction contained 8 bases not matched to a gene. CDR1 and CDR2 (germline): LNHDA, SQIVND (reference sequence). CDR3 coding DNA: TGTGCCAGTAGTATAGAAGCTAGCGGGGGGCGGCGGGAGACCCAGTACTTC. Translation gives CASSIEASGGRRETQYF.

This sequence joins TRBV19 and TRBJ2-7, with TRBD1 matching over 7 bases. Germline V CDR1 and CDR2: LNHDA, SQIVND (reference sequence). CDR3 length equals 13 residues. Unmatched junction bases numbered 3, after V lost 4 bases and J lost 3 bases. CDR3 coding DNA: TGTGCCAGTAGTAGAGGACAGGACTACGAGCAGTACTTC. Its translation: CASSRGQDYEQYF. The whole variable domain, remainder taken from reference TRBV19 and TRBJ2-7, is DGGITQSPKYLFRKEGQNVTLSCEQNLNHDAMYWYRQDPGQGLRLIYYSQIVNDFQKGDIAEGYSVSREKKESFPLTVTSAQKNPTAFYLCASSRGQDYEQYFGPGTRLTVT.

This clone has only a few counts. V and J are TRBV15 and TRBJ1-1; no firm D call. Germline lookup yields CDR1 LNHNV and CDR2 YYDKDF (reference sequence). The V gene lost 5 bases and the J gene lost 0 bases, with 4 bases spanning the gap. The CDR3 is made up of 12 amino acids. In DNA form, the CDR3 reads TGTGCCACCAGCCCGTTGAACACTGAAGCTTTCTTT. Translated, it gives CATSPLNTEAFF.

V is TRBV6-1 and J is TRBJ1-1; no clear D gene. This CDR3 is 13 amino acids long. The V gene lost 2 bases and the J gene lost 4 bases, with 8 bases spanning the gap. Germline CDR1 MNHNS, CDR2 SASEGT. The CDR3 bases are TGTGCCAGCAGTGAATCTACGGGCACTGAAGCTTTCTTT. Translated: CASSESTGTEAFF.

The chain is built from TRBV27 and TRBJ2-2, with TRBD2 matching 10 bases. The CDR3 covers 15 residues. Germline V gene sequence: CDR1 MNHEY, CDR2 SMNVEV (reference sequence). The V and J ends lost 4 bases and 8 bases, in that order; junction bases with no gene match: 7. The CDR3 region is CASSSSGRAVGELFF. In DNA form, the CDR3 reads TGTGCCAGCAGTTCAAGCGGGAGGGCCGTAGGGGAGCTGTTTTTT.

This sequence joins TRBV4-2 and TRBJ1-1, with a tentative D call TRBD1 (5 bases). V lost 4 bases and J 5 bases, leaving 11 bases between the germline ends. The CDR3 covers 13 residues. Germline V lookup: CDR1 LGHNA, CDR2 YNFKEQ. The CDR3: CASSLPGGTEAFF. The CDR3 DNA is TGTGCCAGCAGCCTCCCTGGGGGGACTGAAGCTTTCTTT.

This chain links TRBV7-9 with TRBJ1-1, with 8 nucleotides matching TRBD1. The CDR3 is made up of 12 amino acids. Germline assignment: CDR1 SEHNR and CDR2 FQNEAQ (reference sequence). This CDR3 reads CATIQGVSEAFF. CDR3 coding DNA: TGTGCGACGATACAGGGGGTATCTGAAGCTTTCTTT.

The chain couples TRBV9 to TRBJ1-1; D is unclear. The germline V and J ends were trimmed by 1 base and 7 bases, with 14 bases remaining between them. From germline, CDR1 is SGDLS and CDR2 YYNGEE. The CDR3 runs 14 residues. CDR3 DNA: TGTGCCAGCAGCGTATCACCGGTGTCCCTTGAAGCTTTCTTT. It codes for CASSVSPVSLEAFF.

The chain carries TRBV2 and TRBJ2-6; 9 nucleotides line up with TRBD1. This CDR3 is 16 amino acids long. Losses at the gene ends were 7 bases for V and 4 bases for J; bases not matched to a gene: 8. Germline loops: CDR1 SNHLY, CDR2 FYNNEI. As DNA, the CDR3 is TGTGCCAGCAACAGGGGGCTCATAGGAGGGGCCAACGTCCTGACTTTC. Its protein product is CASNRGLIGGANVLTF.

This clone has only one observation. This sequence joins TRBV2 and TRBJ1-1; no firm D call. The CDR3 contains 10 residues. Between the trimmed V and J ends, which lost 10 bases and 7 bases, there was a span of 10 bases. Germline V gene lookup returns CDR1 SNHLY and CDR2 FYNNEI. CDR3 nucleotide sequence: TGTGCCACTTTGGCCATTGAAGCTTTCTTT. This translates into CATLAIEAFF.

Here the CDR3 DNA reads TGTGCCAGCAGTGAGCCACAGGGGGAAGCTTTCTTT. The encoded protein is CASSEPQGEAFF. The genes are TRBV6-1 and TRBJ1-1, with 7 bases aligning to TRBD1. The CDR3 has 12 residues. The V gene's germline CDR1 is MNHNS and CDR2 SASEGT. The trim removed 3 bases at V and 8 bases at J, leaving 3 bases unmatched.

The CDR3 DNA reads as TGTGCCAGCAGGCCTAACAGGGTTAACTATGGCTACACCTTC. Translation gives CASRPNRVNYGYTF. V gene TRBV2 combines with J gene TRBJ1-2; perhaps TRBD1 as D (6 bases). The ends were cut back, 6 bases at V and 1 base at J, with 12 bases in the middle. Germline lookup yields CDR1 SNHLY and CDR2 FYNNEI. This CDR3 comprises 14 residues.

The genes are TRBV9 and TRBJ1-1; no firm D call. The CDR3 is 14 residues long. Trimming left V 4 bases short and J 4 bases short, with 14 bases between. Germline values: CDR1 SGDLS, CDR2 YYNGEE. The CDR3 bases are TGTGCCAGCAGCCCCGACATAGTCGCCACTGAAGCTTTCTTT. It is translated as CASSPDIVATEAFF.

The rearrangement joins TRBV18 to TRBJ2-2; D remains unclear. Germline CDR1 reads KGHSH; CDR2 reads LQKENI. The CDR3 has 16 amino acids. V lost 0 bases and J lost 1, with 9 bases in between. This CDR3 is CASSPPGPGNTGELFF. CDR3 DNA: TGTGCCAGCTCACCACCGGGCCCCGGGAACACCGGGGAGCTGTTTTTT.

The chain uses TRBV18 and TRBJ1-3, with 8 bases fitting TRBD1. This CDR3 region has 15 residues. In germline, CDR1 is KGHSH, CDR2 LQKENI. V trimming: 0 bases; J trimming: 7 bases; junction bases outside the gene matches: 5. The CDR3 region has the DNA TGTGCCAGCTCACCACCGAGGACAGGGTTCAACACCATATATTTT. Translating it yields CASSPPRTGFNTIYF.

On this clone itself: The germline gene is not matched at one end of the junction; a read error may be the cause. The V gene is TRBV2, the J gene TRBJ2-5; 14 positions agree with TRBD2. In germline, CDR1 is SNHLY, CDR2 FYNNEI. The CDR3 has 14 residues. The CDR3 DNA reads as TGTGCCAGCAGTGATCGTGGGACTAGCGGGGGACCCCACTTC. Amino acid sequence: CASSDRGTSGGPHF.

V gene TRBV9 combines with J gene TRBJ1-2, with 7 bases that match TRBD1. V lost 3 bases to trimming and J lost 4 bases; unmatched junction nucleotides: 3. Germline CDR1 and CDR2: SGDLS and YYNGEE. This CDR3 comprises 13 residues. CDR3 bases: TGTGCCAGCAGCGAGGGACAGCCCTATGGCTACACCTTC. Translation: CASSEGQPYGYTF.

This chain connects TRBV19 to TRBJ1-2; TRBD1 matches at 10 bases. Germline assignment: CDR1 LNHDA and CDR2 SQIVND (reference sequence). V shed 4 bases, J shed 4 bases, and the junction held 6 bases outside the gene matches. There are 15 residues in the CDR3. The CDR3 DNA follows: TGTGCCAGTAGTAGGGGACAGGGGCGGATCTATGGCTACACCTTC. Protein sequence: CASSRGQGRIYGYTF. Drawing the rest from reference TRBV19 and TRBJ1-2, the complete variable domain is DGGITQSPKYLFRKEGQNVTLSCEQNLNHDAMYWYRQDPGQGLRLIYYSQIVNDFQKGDIAEGYSVSREKKESFPLTVTSAQKNPTAFYLCASSRGQGRIYGYTFGSGTRLTVV.

The V and J genes are TRBV25-1 and TRBJ1-3, with D possibly matching TRBD1 (5 bases). The germline V gene encodes CDR1 MGHDK and CDR2 SYGVNS. Trimming removed 0 bases at V and 2 bases at J, with 14 bases between. CDR3 length: 17 residues. DNA of the CDR3: TGTGCCAGCAGTGAATACCAGGGAATAGGAGCTGGAAACACCATATATTTT. Translated, it gives CASSEYQGIGAGNTIYF.

The chain uses TRBV5-1 and TRBJ2-3, with 8 nucleotides matching TRBD2. The junction had 7 bases not matched to a gene; V was cut back by 6 bases and J by 1 base. CDR1 and CDR2 (germline): SGHRS, YFSETQ. The CDR3 runs 15 residues. CDR3 residues: CASKSSGDGTDTQYF. DNA of the CDR3: TGCGCCAGCAAGAGTAGCGGGGATGGCACAGATACGCAGTATTTT.

This clone was seen a single time. The chain has TRBV13 and TRBJ2-2, with 12 bases identical to TRBD2. The CDR3 sequence is 17 residues long. The V segment lost 3 bases and the J segment 0 bases; nucleotides outside the gene matches: 2. Per the germline V gene, CDR1 is PRHDT and CDR2 is FYEKMQ (reference sequence). The CDR3 loop reads CASSLLAGGTNTGELFF. CDR3 DNA sequence: TGTGCCAGCAGCTTGCTAGCGGGGGGGACGAACACCGGGGAGCTGTTTTTT.

V gene TRBV5-4 combines with J gene TRBJ1-1; D is possibly TRBD1 (6 bases). The germline CDR1 and CDR2 sequences are SGHNT and YYREEE (reference sequence). V lost 4 bases, J lost 6 bases, and 16 bases lay in between. This CDR3 has 14 residues. In nucleotides, the CDR3 is TGTGCCAGCAGCCACCCTGACAGGCTCCCTGAAGCTTTCTTT. Its translation is CASSHPDRLPEAFF.

The V gene is TRBV27, the J gene TRBJ2-1; TRBD1 agrees at 11 bases. The V and J ends lost 3 bases and 7 bases, in that order; junction bases with no gene match: 5. Germline V gene data show CDR1 as MNHEY and CDR2 as SMNVEV (reference sequence). There are 15 residues in the CDR3. CDR3 DNA sequence: TGTGCCAGCAGTTTCCGGGACAGGGGGAGGAATGAGCAGTTCTTC. Residues: CASSFRDRGRNEQFF.

The chain uses TRBV5-4 and TRBJ1-2; 7 bases line up with TRBD1. Germline V gives CDR1 SGHNT, CDR2 YYREEE (reference sequence). V lost 5 bases, J lost 0 bases, and 4 bases stayed unmatched. The CDR3 loop spans 14 amino acids. The DNA of the CDR3 is TGTGCCAGCAGTTCTGGGACAGCTAACTATGGCTACACCTTC. Translation: CASSSGTANYGYTF.

The chain couples TRBV6-1 to TRBJ2-7, with D perhaps matching TRBD2 (5 bases). The germline gives CDR1 MNHNS, CDR2 SASEGT. Trimming stripped 5 bases from V and 7 bases from J, with 15 bases between. The CDR3 runs 13 residues. DNA of the CDR3: TGTGCCAGCAGTCTTAAACGATCGGGGGAGCAGTACTTC. As protein: CASSLKRSGEQYF.